Following are 20 T cell receptor beta chains from one sample sequenced in a study of monozygotic twins with inflammatory bowel disease. TCRdb re-called the 5' RACE reads and catalogs CDR3 proteins one per entry, DNA excluded. The listing records about 330,000 distinct CDR3 sequences. Sequenced input: blood. These receptor sequences come from a human donor with ulcerative colitis or Crohn's disease, or a healthy co-twin of an affected twin (not recorded which).

The chain recombines TRBV20-1 with TRBJ2-7. Germline assignment: CDR1 DFQATT and CDR2 SNEGSKA (reference sequence). The CDR3 spans 11 residues. CDR3 protein: CSARADYEQYF.

The V gene is TRBV5-1, the J gene TRBJ2-2; as DNA is missing, the TRBD1 call by TCRdb cannot be tested. Germline CDR1 SGHRS, CDR2 YFSETQ. This CDR3 contains 19 residues. CDR3 sequence: CASSLGVREKTSDTGELFF.

The CDR3 spells CATSDGAQETQYF. The rearrangement links TRBV24-1 to TRBJ2-5; there is no DNA to check the TCRdb D call of TRBD1. Germline lookup yields CDR1 KGHDR and CDR2 SFDVKD. CDR3 length: 13 residues.

V and J are TRBV7-9 and TRBJ1-2; TCRdb's D call of TRBD1 is untestable without DNA. The CDR3 consists of 14 residues. Germline CDR1 is SEHNR and CDR2 is FQNEAQ (reference sequence). The CDR3 is CASSLDGGNHGYTF.

V gene TRBV6-5 combines with J gene TRBJ1-2. Germline loops: CDR1 MNHEY, CDR2 SVGAGI. The CDR3 runs to 11 residues. The CDR3 loop reads CASSGFYGYTF.

The chain has TRBV6-1 and TRBJ1-2; TCRdb's assignment of TRBD1 cannot be checked, as there is no DNA. This CDR3 spans 16 amino acids. Germline loops: CDR1 MNHNS, CDR2 SASEGT. The CDR3 region is CASSLQGQLYSYGYTF.

The gene calls are TRBV20-1 and TRBJ2-3. The CDR3 has 15 residues. Germline CDR1 is DFQATT and CDR2 is SNEGSKA (reference sequence). CDR3: CSARGIGIRADTQYF.

CDR3 protein: CASSFKDDEKLFF. The V gene is TRBV5-4, the J gene TRBJ1-4. The germline gives CDR1 SGHNT, CDR2 YYREEE (reference sequence). This CDR3 is built from 13 residues.

CDR3 residues: CASSLFWGGDTEAFF. The chain couples TRBV27 to TRBJ1-1. Germline V gene lookup returns CDR1 MNHEY and CDR2 SMNVEV (reference sequence). The CDR3 runs to 15 residues.

The chain is built from TRBV20-1 and TRBJ1-2; TCRdb lists TRBD1, though no DNA is available to test this call. Germline V gives CDR1 DFQATT, CDR2 SNEGSKA (reference sequence). The length of the CDR3 is 14 residues. CDR3 sequence: CSARAPGGYYGYTF.

This chain connects TRBV14 to TRBJ2-7; the D gene TCRdb calls, TRBD2, cannot be checked with no DNA. In germline, CDR1 is SGHDN, CDR2 FVKESK. This CDR3 is 17 amino acids long. The CDR3 loop is CASSQGPGLEKVYEQYF.

The chain links TRBV12-3 or TRBV12-4 to TRBJ1-4; the D call from TCRdb, TRBD1, cannot be confirmed without DNA. The CDR3 extends over 17 amino acids. The chain's CDR3 is CASSLGGQGYNNEKLFF.

J is TRBJ2-7 and V is TRBV28. CDR1 and CDR2 from the germline V gene are MDHEN and SYDVKM. The CDR3 is 13 amino acids. The CDR3 sequence: CASSLTESYEQYF.

J is TRBJ2-5 and V is TRBV7-2; TCRdb's assignment of TRBD1 cannot be checked, as there is no DNA. This CDR3 has 14 residues. CDR1 and CDR2 from the germline V gene are SGHTA and FQGNSA. The CDR3 is CASSFLTGQETQYF.

The chain carries TRBV7-9 and TRBJ2-7; there is no DNA to check the TCRdb D call of TRBD1. Germline V gene sequence: CDR1 SEHNR, CDR2 FQNEAQ (reference sequence). This CDR3 region has 13 residues. CDR3: CASSRQATYEQYF.

The chain combines TRBV20-1 with TRBJ2-1; the D call from TCRdb, TRBD1, cannot be confirmed without DNA. CDR3 length: 15 amino acids. Germline V gene data show CDR1 as DFQATT and CDR2 as SNEGSKA (reference sequence). CDR3: CSARDRRGAYNEQFF.

The chain combines TRBV5-1 with TRBJ2-5; the D call from TCRdb, TRBD1, cannot be confirmed without DNA. The germline gives CDR1 SGHRS, CDR2 YFSETQ. This CDR3 contains 15 residues. Here the CDR3 reads CASSRRGPASETQYF.

The rearrangement links TRBV20-1 to TRBJ1-1; TCRdb's D call, TRBD1, is unchecked because there is no DNA. The CDR3 length is 13 residues. Germline V gene lookup returns CDR1 DFQATT and CDR2 SNEGSKA (reference sequence). This CDR3 is CSASLEGGTEAFF.

The V and J genes are TRBV4-1 and TRBJ1-5. Germline assignment: CDR1 MGHRA and CDR2 YSYEKL. This CDR3 spans 16 amino acids. CDR3 region: CASSQDTDHSNQPQHF.

The genes are TRBV6-1 and TRBJ2-2; with no DNA, the TCRdb D assignment of TRBD2 cannot be verified. This CDR3 is built from 16 residues. CDR1 and CDR2 (germline): MNHNS, SASEGT. The CDR3 loop reads CASSRRTSGVAGELFF.